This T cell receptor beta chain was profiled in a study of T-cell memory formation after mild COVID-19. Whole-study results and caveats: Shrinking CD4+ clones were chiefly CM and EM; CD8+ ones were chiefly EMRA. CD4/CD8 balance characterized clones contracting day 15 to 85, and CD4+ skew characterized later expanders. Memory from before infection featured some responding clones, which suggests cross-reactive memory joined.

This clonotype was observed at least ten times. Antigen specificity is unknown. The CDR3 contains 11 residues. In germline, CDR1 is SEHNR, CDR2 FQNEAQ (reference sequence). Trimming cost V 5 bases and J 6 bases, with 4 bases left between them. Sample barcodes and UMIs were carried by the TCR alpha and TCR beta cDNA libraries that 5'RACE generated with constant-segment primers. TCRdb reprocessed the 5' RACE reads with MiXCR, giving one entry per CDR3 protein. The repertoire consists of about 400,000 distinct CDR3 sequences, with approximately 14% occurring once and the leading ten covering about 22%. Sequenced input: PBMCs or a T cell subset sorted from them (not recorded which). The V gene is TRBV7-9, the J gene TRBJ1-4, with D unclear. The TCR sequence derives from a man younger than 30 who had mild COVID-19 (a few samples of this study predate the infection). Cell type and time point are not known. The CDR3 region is CASSTHEKLFF. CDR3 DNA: TGTGCCAGCAGCACCCATGAAAAACTGTTTTTT.